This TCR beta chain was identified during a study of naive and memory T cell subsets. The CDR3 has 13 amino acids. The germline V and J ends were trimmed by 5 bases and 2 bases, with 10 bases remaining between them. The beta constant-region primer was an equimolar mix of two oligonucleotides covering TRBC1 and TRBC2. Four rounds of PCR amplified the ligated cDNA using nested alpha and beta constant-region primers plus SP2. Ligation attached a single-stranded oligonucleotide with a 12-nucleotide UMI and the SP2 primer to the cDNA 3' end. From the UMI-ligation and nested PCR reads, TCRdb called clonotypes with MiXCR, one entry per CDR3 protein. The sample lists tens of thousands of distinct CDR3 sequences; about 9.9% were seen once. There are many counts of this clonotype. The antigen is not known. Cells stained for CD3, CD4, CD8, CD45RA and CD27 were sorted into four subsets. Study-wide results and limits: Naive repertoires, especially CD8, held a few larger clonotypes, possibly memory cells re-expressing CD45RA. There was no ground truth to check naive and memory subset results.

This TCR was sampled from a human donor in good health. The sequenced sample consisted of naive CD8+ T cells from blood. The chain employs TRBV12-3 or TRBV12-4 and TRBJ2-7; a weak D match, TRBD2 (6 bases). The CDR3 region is CASSAGTAYEQYF. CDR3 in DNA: TGTGCCAGCAGTGCCGGGACTGCCTACGAGCAGTACTTC.